A single sample gave rise to the 9 T cell receptor beta chains below, sequenced in a study of cytomegalovirus exposure and HLA in healthy donors. Data came from immunoSEQ multiplex PCR; TCRdb stores just in-frame clones and leaves some out. This table has roughly 310,000 clones, roughly 87% appearing once. The sequenced sample consisted of PBMCs. These receptors were taken from a man younger than 45 in good health and CMV-seronegative.

This clone was seen a few times. CDR3 sequence (DNA): TGTGCCAGCAGTCAACGCACTCCATCCCCATATGGCTACACCTTC. It specifies CASSQRTPSPYGYTF. The J gene is TRBJ1-2, the V gene TRBV27; the D is unclear. V lost 5 bases, J lost 5 bases, and 18 bases lay in between. The germline V gene has CDR1 MNHEY and CDR2 SMNVEV (reference sequence). This CDR3 region has 15 residues.

The rearrangement uses TRBV5-1 and TRBJ1-1; D possibly corresponds to TRBD1 (6 bases). CDR1 and CDR2 from the germline V gene are SGHRS and YFSETQ. The CDR3 is made up of 13 amino acids. V was shortened by 4 bases and J by 3 bases, with 10 bases between the two germline ends. The DNA of the CDR3 is TGCGCCAGCAGCGCCGCAGGGGACACTGAAGCTTTCTTT. Translated, it gives CASSAAGDTEAFF.

This chain joins TRBV4-3 and TRBJ1-3, with TRBD1 matching over 8 bases. This CDR3 contains 14 residues. The junction had 4 bases not matched to a gene; V was cut back by 5 bases and J by 4 bases. The germline CDR1 and CDR2 sequences are LGHNA and YSLEER. The CDR3 DNA reads TGCGCCAGCAGCGCACGGGACAGGGGAAACACCATATATTTT. Its translation is CASSARDRGNTIYF.

V is TRBV19 and J is TRBJ1-6; 10 bases are a match to TRBD1. CDR1 is LNHDA, CDR2 SQIVND, per germline (reference sequence). The V gene end was trimmed by 5 bases and the J gene end by 8 bases; junction bases not matched to a gene: 9. The CDR3 has 16 amino acids. CDR3 sequence reads: CASSPRDRGQYSPLHF. The CDR3 region has the DNA TGTGCCAGTAGTCCAAGGGACAGGGGTCAGTATTCACCCCTCCACTTT.

This clone was detected many times. The V and J genes are TRBV11-3 and TRBJ2-3; D not certain. V was shortened by 3 bases and J by 2 bases, with 3 bases between the two germline ends. Germline CDR1 and CDR2: SGHNT and YENEEA. The CDR3 spans 12 residues. The CDR3 region has the DNA TGTGCCAGCAGCTTCCACACAGATACGCAGTATTTT. As protein: CASSFHTDTQYF.

The chain uses TRBV6-1 and TRBJ2-7, with a possible D match to TRBD1 (6 bases). The germline V gene has CDR1 MNHNS and CDR2 SASEGT. The CDR3 loop spans 15 amino acids. With 6 bases removed from V and 0 bases from J, the gap between germline ends came to 15 bases. The CDR3: CASRWDTIDSYEQYF. For the CDR3, the DNA is TGTGCCAGCAGATGGGACACTATCGACTCCTACGAGCAGTACTTC.

The gene calls are TRBV6-1 and TRBJ1-2; unclear D gene. This CDR3 has 15 residues. The germline V gene encodes CDR1 MNHNS and CDR2 SASEGT. V was cut by 2 bases and J by 2 bases, with 12 bases left in between. The CDR3 DNA is TGTGCCAGCAGTGAATGGGTGGGAGGCAACTATGGCTACACCTTC. Protein sequence: CASSEWVGGNYGYTF.

This chain links TRBV19 with TRBJ2-1; the match to TRBD1 covers 9 bases. The CDR3 totals 17 residues. V dropped 0 bases and J dropped 4; count of bases not matched to a gene: 7. Per germline, CDR1 LNHDA and CDR2 SQIVND (reference sequence). This CDR3 reads CASSIEGDRAPYNEQFF. CDR3 in DNA: TGTGCCAGTAGTATAGAAGGGGACAGGGCCCCTTACAATGAGCAGTTCTTC. The variable domain in full, completed from reference TRBV19 and TRBJ2-1, reads DGGITQSPKYLFRKEGQNVTLSCEQNLNHDAMYWYRQDPGQGLRLIYYSQIVNDFQKGDIAEGYSVSREKKESFPLTVTSAQKNPTAFYLCASSIEGDRAPYNEQFFGPGTRLTVL.

The chain links TRBV9 to TRBJ2-1, with TRBD2 identical over 7 bases. Germline V gene data show CDR1 as SGDLS and CDR2 as YYNGEE. The CDR3 runs 13 residues. J lost 6 bases, V lost 3 bases, and 3 bases had no gene match. Here the CDR3 DNA reads TGTGCCAGCAGCGCCGGGACTACCAATGAGCAGTTCTTC. This translates into CASSAGTTNEQFF.